Detailed here is one T cell receptor (beta chain). Profiling relied on immunoSEQ multiplex PCR, and the TCRdb table lists in-frame clones only, not all of them. This sample has about 56,000 clones, with 70% to 90% found just once. CDR1 is SGHAT, CDR2 FQDESV, per germline (reference sequence). The CDR3 is 14 residues long. The V gene lost 4 bases and the J gene lost 10 bases, with 17 bases spanning the gap. The data originate from a study of T cell changes during pregnancy in multiple sclerosis. The chain employs TRBV11-1 and TRBJ2-1, with D perhaps TRBD2 (6 bases). The sequence derives from a female donor with multiple sclerosis, enrolled in a pregnancy study. This sample comprised CD4+ T cells from peripheral blood mononuclear cells, obtained in the third trimester of pregnancy. This CDR3 reads CASSSGFRREEQFF. In DNA, the CDR3 is TGTGCCAGCAGCTCCGGTTTCCGGAGGGAGGAGCAGTTCTTC.